These T cell receptor beta chains were read from a single sample in a study of radiotherapy plus CTLA-4 blockade in lung cancer. Libraries were prepared by immunoSEQ multiplex PCR; TCRdb keeps only in-frame clonotypes and omits some of them. The sample records tens of thousands of clones, around 70% being singletons. Sequenced material: peripheral blood, taken from a patient treated with radiotherapy plus ipilimumab. Source of these receptors: a human donor with non-small cell lung cancer who had stable disease on radiotherapy plus ipilimumab. Both conserved end residues are part of each CDR3. D genes are given only for firm matches. Rows give clone size only sometimes, using once, few, many, or a class for an expanded clone.

D gene,V gene,clone size,J gene,CDR3 protein,CDR3 DNA
.,TRBV13,.,TRBJ2-7,CASSLEGLEQYF,TGTGCCAGCAGCTTAGAGGGCCTCGAGCAGTACTTC
.,TRBV27,.,TRBJ1-1,CASSLGGGLNTEAFF,TGTGCCAGCAGCTTAGGGGGAGGCTTGAACACTGAAGCTTTCTTT
TRBD1,TRBV7-9,.,TRBJ2-1,CASSLTRDRRSNEQFF,TGTGCCAGCAGCTTAACCCGGGACAGGAGATCAAATGAGCAGTTCTTC
TRBD2,TRBV6-1,.,TRBJ2-1,CASTVAGLPVQFF,TGTGCCAGCACCGTAGCGGGACTCCCGGTGCAGTTCTTC
.,TRBV14,.,TRBJ2-3,CASSQGWDRGTDTQYF,TGTGCCAGCAGCCAGGGGTGGGATCGAGGCACAGATACGCAGTATTTT
TRBD2,TRBV7-9,.,TRBJ2-3,CASSWRASGTDTQYF,TGTGCCAGCAGCTGGAGGGCTAGCGGGACAGATACGCAGTATTTT
.,TRBV11-2,.,TRBJ2-3,CASSSSSRVTDTQYF,TGTGCCAGCAGCTCCTCCTCTCGGGTCACAGATACGCAGTATTTT
.,TRBV5-1,.,TRBJ1-1,CASSLWQDLGTEAFF,TGCGCCAGCAGCCTGTGGCAGGATCTGGGCACTGAAGCTTTCTTT
.,TRBV12-5,.,TRBJ1-1,CASAIRGGEAFF,TGTGCTAGTGCCATTAGGGGCGGTGAAGCTTTCTTT
TRBD1,TRBV6-5,.,TRBJ1-5,CASSIQGVNQPQHF,TGTGCCAGCAGTATCCAGGGGGTGAATCAGCCCCAGCATTTT
.,TRBV11-3,.,TRBJ2-1,CASSLVSAYSYNEQFF,TGTGCCAGCAGCTTAGTTTCTGCGTACTCCTACAATGAGCAGTTCTTC
.,TRBV6-5,.,TRBJ2-5,CASSSSTRIETQYF,TGTGCCAGCAGTTCCTCGACACGGATAGAGACCCAGTACTTC
TRBD1,TRBV18,.,TRBJ1-4,CASQRGQGNEKLFF,TGTGCCAGCCAACGGGGACAGGGGAATGAAAAACTGTTTTTT
TRBD2,TRBV7-6,.,TRBJ2-1,CASSLAGTSGSNEQFF,TGTGCCAGCAGCTTAGCCGGGACTAGCGGATCTAATGAGCAGTTCTTC
TRBD2,TRBV11-3,.,TRBJ2-3,CASSFLGTSGIPDTQYF,TGTGCCAGCAGCTTTCTCGGGACTAGCGGGATACCAGATACGCAGTATTTT
TRBD1,TRBV18,.,TRBJ2-7,CASSPQGTGGSYEQYF,TGTGCCAGCTCACCGCAGGGGACAGGGGGGAGCTACGAGCAGTACTTC
.,TRBV6-6,.,TRBJ2-1,CASSSLYNEQFF,TGTGCCAGCAGTTCCTTATACAATGAGCAGTTCTTC
.,TRBV18,.,TRBJ2-2,CASSPSGRLNTGELFF,TGTGCCAGCTCACCGTCTGGACGACTGAACACCGGGGAGCTGTTTTTT
TRBD2,TRBV4-2,.,TRBJ2-5,CASSQAPPPGRAETQYF,TGTGCCAGCAGCCAAGCCCCGCCCCCGGGGAGGGCGGAGACCCAGTACTTC
TRBD1,TRBV5-1,.,TRBJ1-2,CASSPTGSTGGYTF,TGCGCCAGCAGCCCGACAGGGAGCACCGGTGGCTACACCTTC
.,TRBV4-2,.,TRBJ2-7,CASSQGAGEYEQYF,TGTGCCAGCAGCCAAGGAGCAGGGGAATACGAGCAGTACTTC
TRBD1,TRBV27,few,TRBJ2-2,CASSAGTGFPGELFF,TGTGCCAGCAGTGCCGGGACAGGGTTCCCCGGGGAGCTGTTTTTT
.,TRBV18,.,TRBJ2-7,CASSPSRDSYEQYF,TGTGCCAGCTCACCAAGCAGAGACTCCTACGAGCAGTACTTC
.,TRBV5-4,.,TRBJ2-3,CASSLQGGTDTQYF,TGTGCCAGCAGCTTACAGGGAGGCACAGATACGCAGTATTTT
.,TRBV5-1,.,TRBJ2-3,CASSPRTGTDTQYF,TGCGCCAGCAGCCCAAGGACAGGCACAGATACGCAGTATTTT
TRBD2,TRBV7-2,.,TRBJ2-2,CASRSRASGSTGELFF,TGTGCCAGCAGATCTAGGGCTAGCGGGAGTACCGGGGAGCTGTTTTTT
.,TRBV2,.,TRBJ2-3,CASRDNLADTQYF,TGTGCCAGCCGGGACAATCTAGCAGATACGCAGTATTTT
.,TRBV30,.,TRBJ1-1,CAWSVLLGAEAFF,TGTGCCTGGAGTGTACTCTTGGGGGCGGAAGCTTTCTTT
.,TRBV2,.,TRBJ1-2,CASTRTNNYGYTF,TGTGCCAGCACTCGGACAAACAACTATGGCTACACCTTC
.,TRBV14,.,TRBJ1-2,CASSRDPKEGYTF,TGTGCCAGCAGCCGCGACCCAAAGGAGGGCTACACCTTC
.,TRBV28,.,TRBJ2-7,CASSRPPQCYEQYF,TGTGCCAGCAGTCGCCCCCCCCAATGCTACGAGCAGTACTTC
.,TRBV7-2,once,TRBJ1-2,CASSLSPGRTNYGYTF,TGTGCCAGCAGCTTATCCCCGGGGAGGACTAACTATGGCTACACCTTC
.,TRBV29-1,.,TRBJ2-7,CSVEIQGNPYEQYF,TGCAGCGTTGAGATCCAGGGGAATCCCTACGAGCAGTACTTC
TRBD1,TRBV27,few,TRBJ1-4,CASRSTGGGEKLFF,TGTGCCAGCCGGTCGACAGGGGGCGGTGAAAAACTGTTTTTT
.,TRBV10-3,.,TRBJ1-2,CAITPSGYYGYTF,TGTGCCATAACTCCCTCCGGGTACTATGGCTACACCTTC
TRBD1,TRBV6-6,.,TRBJ2-7,CASSYGGTGVYEQYF,TGTGCCAGCAGTTACGGAGGGACAGGGGTCTACGAGCAGTACTTC
TRBD1,TRBV5-8,.,TRBJ2-3,CASRRGTGARTDTQYF,TGTGCCAGCCGGCGGGGGACAGGGGCTAGGACAGATACGCAGTATTTT
.,TRBV29-1,.,TRBJ1-1,CSVEPQNTEAFF,TGCAGCGTTGAACCGCAGAACACTGAAGCTTTCTTT
TRBD1,TRBV9,.,TRBJ2-6,CASSGRGQGPGANVLTF,TGTGCCAGCAGCGGCCGAGGACAGGGTCCCGGGGCCAACGTCCTGACTTTC
.,TRBV25-1,few,TRBJ2-2,CASSELNREFTF,TGTGCCAGCAGTGAACTAAACAGGGAGTTCACCTTT
.,TRBV5-1,.,TRBJ2-3,CASSLQGARTDTQYF,TGCGCCAGCAGCTTGCAAGGGGCCCGCACAGATACGCAGTATTTT
TRBD1,TRBV4-1,.,TRBJ2-7,CASSQEGQGAYEQYF,TGCGCCAGCAGCCAAGAGGGACAGGGGGCTTACGAGCAGTACTTC
.,TRBV9,.,TRBJ2-3,CASGVARTDTQYF,TGTGCCAGCGGCGTAGCTAGAACAGATACGCAGTATTTT
TRBD1,TRBV2,.,TRBJ1-1,CASSGDRVGEAFF,TGTGCCAGCAGTGGGGACAGGGTTGGTGAAGCTTTCTTT
.,TRBV6-6,.,TRBJ1-3,CASSPRLSGNTIYF,TGTGCCAGCAGTCCTCGGCTCTCTGGAAACACCATATATTTT